This T cell receptor (beta chain) was sequenced for a study of monozygotic twins with inflammatory bowel disease. Study outcomes and limitations: Among IBD patients, TCRbeta diversity (inverse Simpson) was lower than in healthy co-twins.

TCRdb reprocessed the 5' RACE reads, with one entry per CDR3 protein and no DNA. The ten most abundant clones cover about 5% of a sample with some 300,000 distinct CDR3 sequences. With respect to this clonotype: What it binds is unknown.

Every single donor had a roughly 2.5 ml blood sample drawn. The sample taken for sequencing was blood. This clonotype was obtained from a human donor with ulcerative colitis or Crohn's disease, or a healthy co-twin of an affected twin (not recorded which).

The CDR3 sequence is CSEAGPAGTDTQYF. This chain uses TRBV20-1 with TRBJ2-3; TCRdb lists TRBD1, though no DNA is available to test this call. This CDR3 is built from 14 residues. CDR1 and CDR2 (germline): DFQATT, SNEGSKA (reference sequence).